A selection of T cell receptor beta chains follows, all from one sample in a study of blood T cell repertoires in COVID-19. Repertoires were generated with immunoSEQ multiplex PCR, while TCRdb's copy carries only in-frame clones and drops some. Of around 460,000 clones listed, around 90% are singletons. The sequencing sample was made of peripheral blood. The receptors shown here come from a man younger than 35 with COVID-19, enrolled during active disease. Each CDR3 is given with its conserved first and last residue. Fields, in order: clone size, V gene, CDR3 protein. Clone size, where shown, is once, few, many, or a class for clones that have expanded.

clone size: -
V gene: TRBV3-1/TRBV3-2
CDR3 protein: CASSQESSGLLQETQYF

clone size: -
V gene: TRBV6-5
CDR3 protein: CASSYEASGDQETQYF

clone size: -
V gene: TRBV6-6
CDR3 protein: CASSYGRGYNEKLFF

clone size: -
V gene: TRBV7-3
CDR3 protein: CASSFRAGIDNEQFF

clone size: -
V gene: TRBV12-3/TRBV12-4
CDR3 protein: CASSSTGYEQYF

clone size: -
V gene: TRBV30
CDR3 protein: CAWSTPLQVPSTDTQYF

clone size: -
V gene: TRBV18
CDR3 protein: CASSPPSGRWYEQYF

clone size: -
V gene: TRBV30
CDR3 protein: CAWTLTGTYEQYF

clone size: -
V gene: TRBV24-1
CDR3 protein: CATSDPGGTDTQYF

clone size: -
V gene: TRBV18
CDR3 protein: CASSPRQGAEETQYF

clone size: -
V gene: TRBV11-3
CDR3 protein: CASSLGGGQGEETQYF

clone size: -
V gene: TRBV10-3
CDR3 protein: CAISESGATNTGELFF

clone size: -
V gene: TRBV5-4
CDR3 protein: CASSLTEGAGYGYTF

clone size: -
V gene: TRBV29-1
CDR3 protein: CSVRGTGRYGYTF

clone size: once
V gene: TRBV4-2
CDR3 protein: CASSHSGTGGEEDTF

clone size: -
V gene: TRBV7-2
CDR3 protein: CASSLSGRQGATQYF

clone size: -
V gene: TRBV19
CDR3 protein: CASSIYPEPQHF

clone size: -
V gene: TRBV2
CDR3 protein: CVAGENEQYF

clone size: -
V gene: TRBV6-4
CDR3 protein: CASSDSNSGGGANEQFF

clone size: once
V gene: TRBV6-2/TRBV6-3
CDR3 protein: CASSYRRLADSYNEQFF

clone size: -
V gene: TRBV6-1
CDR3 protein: CASSEAFGYGYTF

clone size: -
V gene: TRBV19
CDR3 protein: CASSLLAGGPNEQFF

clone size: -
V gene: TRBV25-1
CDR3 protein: CASSARRGNEQFF

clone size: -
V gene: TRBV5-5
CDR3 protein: CASSLLGDSNQPQHF

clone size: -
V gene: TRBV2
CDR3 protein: CASRRDYISGANVLTF

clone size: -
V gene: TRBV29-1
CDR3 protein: CSVVLYGGVGNF

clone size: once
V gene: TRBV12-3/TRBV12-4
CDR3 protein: CASSPMMEETQYF

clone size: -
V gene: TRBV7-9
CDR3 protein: CASSLAQGGSSYNEQFF

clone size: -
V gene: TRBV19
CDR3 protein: CASRAHQGLSGNTIYF

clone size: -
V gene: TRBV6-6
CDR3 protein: CASSRGQGATEAFF

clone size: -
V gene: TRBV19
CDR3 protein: CASSIDQGSTDTQYF

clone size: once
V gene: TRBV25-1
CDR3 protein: CASSTQGLNTEAFF

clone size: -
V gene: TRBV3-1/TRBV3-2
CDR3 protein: CASSSKQFTGELFF

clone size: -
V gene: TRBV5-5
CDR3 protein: CASSLSGSGNTIYF

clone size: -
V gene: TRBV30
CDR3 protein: CAWSVAGKSPLHF

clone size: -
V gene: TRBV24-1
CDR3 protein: CATSDTLQGPSTDTQYF